A single sample gave rise to the 31 T cell receptor beta chains below, sequenced in a study of T cells in Graves' hyperthyroidism and ophthalmopathy. The CDR3 regions of TCR beta were amplified from RNA transcripts. The HTBI primer set was used in a first-round RT-PCR of the TCR CDR3. TCRdb processed the multiplex PCR reads anew with MiXCR; each CDR3 protein has one entry. The table includes more than 500,000 distinct CDR3 sequences, around 15% detected once. The sequenced sample consisted of blood. These TCRs come from a woman in her 30s with Graves' ophthalmopathy.

V usage is TRBV28 and J usage is TRBJ1-5; 7 bases line up with TRBD1. After removal of 5 bases from V and 7 bases from J, the junction contained 8 bases not matched to a gene. The CDR3 runs 14 residues. In germline, CDR1 is MDHEN, CDR2 SYDVKM. CDR3 region: CASSTGQEGQPQHF. The DNA for the CDR3 is TGTGCCAGCAGTACCGGACAGGAGGGCCAGCCCCAGCATTTT.

A few counts support this clonotype. J is TRBJ2-5 and V is TRBV30; D possibly corresponds to TRBD2 (7 bases). The V gene's germline CDR1 is GTSNPN and CDR2 SVGIG (reference sequence). The CDR3 contains 12 residues. Trimming took off 7 bases at V and 4 bases at J, with 13 bases between the two ends. CDR3 residues: CALGGAGETQYF. The CDR3 nucleotides are TGTGCCTTGGGGGGGGCTGGAGAGACCCAGTACTTC.

This clonotype was found many times. The chain joins TRBV30 to TRBJ1-5, with a possible D match to TRBD1 (5 bases). The CDR3 sequence is 14 residues long. Germline V gene data show CDR1 as GTSNPN and CDR2 as SVGIG (reference sequence). V lost 3 bases and J lost 4, with 13 bases in between. The CDR3 sequence: CAWSPGGLNQPQHF. The CDR3 DNA is TGTGCCTGGAGCCCCGGGGGACTAAATCAGCCCCAGCATTTT.

This clonotype was detected many times. The chain uses TRBV6-2 or TRBV6-3 and TRBJ2-1; 15 nucleotides align to TRBD2. V lost 2 bases to trimming and J lost 7 bases; unmatched junction nucleotides: 9. The germline gives CDR1 MNHEY, CDR2 SVGEGT. CDR3 length: 18 residues. The CDR3 nucleotides are TGTGCCAGCAGTTACGATGGACTAGCGGGAGGGGGGGGAAATGAGCAGTTCTTC. It encodes CASSYDGLAGGGGNEQFF.

This clonotype was seen a few times. The rearrangement joins TRBV6-2 or TRBV6-3 to TRBJ2-4; a weak D match, TRBD2 (5 bases). V was clipped by 0 bases and J by 2 bases, with 8 bases between them. The CDR3 totals 15 residues. Germline assignment: CDR1 MNHEY and CDR2 SVGEGT. The CDR3 loop is CASSYSSGSKNIQYF. CDR3 sequence (DNA): TGTGCCAGCAGTTACTCGAGCGGCTCCAAAAACATTCAGTACTTC.

With regard to this clonotype: A much larger clone lies a single base off, so this may be a read error. The rearrangement links TRBV12-3 or TRBV12-4 to TRBJ2-1; 8 bases fit TRBD1. CDR3 size: 19 residues. Trimming cost V 2 bases and J 2 bases; bases outside gene matches: 14. The CDR3 nucleotides read TGTGCCAGCAGTTTAAGTCTTAGCGCTTCAGGGGGCCCCTACAATGAGCAGTTCTTC. As protein: CASSLSLSASGGPYNEQFF.

This clonotype has just a few counts. This sequence joins TRBV14 and TRBJ2-1; D might be TRBD2 (5 bases). Looked up from germline, CDR1 is SGHDN and CDR2 is FVKESK. Trimming took off 3 bases at V and 3 bases at J, with 9 bases between the two ends. This CDR3 is 14 amino acids long. CDR3 sequence (DNA): TGTGCCAGCAGCCAGGCGACTATCTACAATGAGCAGTTCTTC. Protein: CASSQATIYNEQFF.

This clonotype was seen just once. CDR3 sequence: CASSMGAQQETQYF. The CDR3 DNA is TGTGCCAGTAGTATGGGTGCCCAGCAAGAGACCCAGTACTTC. The chain carries TRBV19 and TRBJ2-5; no definite D call. CDR1 is LNHDA and CDR2 is SQIVND in the germline V gene (reference sequence). V shed 3 bases and J shed 2 bases, with 10 bases lying between them. The CDR3 loop spans 14 amino acids.

The J gene is TRBJ2-5, the V gene TRBV5-6, with TRBD2 matching over 7 bases. CDR1 and CDR2 (germline): SGHDT, YYEEEE. V trimming: 8 bases; J trimming: 5 bases; junction bases outside the gene matches: 12. The CDR3 spans 14 residues. The DNA of the CDR3 is TGTGCCAGTAATGGCGGGGGAGTTGGGGAGACCCAGTACTTC. Translation: CASNGGGVGETQYF.

Many counts were recorded for this clonotype. The rearrangement links TRBV5-6 to TRBJ1-2; D unclear. The V and J ends lost 4 bases and 3 bases respectively, with 16 bases between them. The CDR3 contains 15 residues. The germline V gene encodes CDR1 SGHDT and CDR2 YYEEEE. CDR3: CASSLDGYVDYGYTF. The CDR3, as DNA: TGTGCCAGCAGCCTCGACGGATATGTCGACTATGGCTACACCTTC.

The J gene is TRBJ2-3, the V gene TRBV20-1, with 7 bases aligning to TRBD2. CDR1 and CDR2 (germline): DFQATT, SNEGSKA (reference sequence). The CDR3 is made up of 13 amino acids. Trimming took 5 bases from V and 6 from J; bases not matched to a gene: 8. The CDR3 region is CSASDGGWDTQYF. The CDR3 DNA sequence: TGCAGTGCTTCGGACGGGGGGTGGGATACGCAGTATTTT.

The chain links TRBV24-1 to TRBJ2-3; D is undetermined. Germline values: CDR1 KGHDR, CDR2 SFDVKD. CDR3 length equals 15 residues. V lost 5 bases and J 4 bases, leaving 15 bases between the germline ends. DNA of the CDR3: TGTGCCACCAGTGCAACCTATGGACGGGCAGATACGCAGTATTTT. Amino acid sequence: CATSATYGRADTQYF.

This clonotype was recorded many times. V is TRBV11-3 and J is TRBJ2-5, with 11 positions matching TRBD1. The CDR3 sequence is 15 residues long. Looked up from germline, CDR1 is SGHNT and CDR2 is YENEEA. V lost 5 bases, J lost 5 bases, and 7 bases stayed unmatched. CDR3 in DNA: TGTGCCAGCAGCACTGGACAGGGGGCTTTCGAGACCCAGTACTTC. This translates into CASSTGQGAFETQYF.

This clonotype came up many times. This chain uses TRBV13 with TRBJ2-7; weak D call: TRBD2 (6 bases). CDR3 size: 14 residues. Trimming removed 0 bases from V and 0 bases from J, with 6 bases in between. The germline V gene has CDR1 PRHDT and CDR2 FYEKMQ (reference sequence). CDR3 DNA sequence: TGTGCCAGCAGCTTAGGGCGGGACTCCTACGAGCAGTACTTC. Amino acid sequence: CASSLGRDSYEQYF.

This clonotype was seen a handful of times. The chain is built from TRBV9 and TRBJ2-5; D not certain. Germline V gene lookup returns CDR1 SGDLS and CDR2 YYNGEE. This CDR3 has 13 residues. The V end was cut by 3 bases, the J end by 5 bases, with 11 bases between. CDR3 sequence (DNA): TGTGCCAGCAGCGCTGACCCTGGGGAGACCCAGTACTTC. It is translated as CASSADPGETQYF.

This clonotype was observed at least ten times. The V gene is TRBV5-1, the J gene TRBJ2-7; 9 bases are a match to TRBD1. Germline trimming cut 5 bases from V and 2 bases from J; bases unmatched to any gene: 8. The CDR3 length is 15 residues. The germline V gene encodes CDR1 SGHRS and CDR2 YFSETQ. The CDR3 DNA is TGCGCCAGCAGTTTCTCACAGGGGGCGGCCTACGAGCAGTACTTC. It yields the protein CASSFSQGAAYEQYF.

The gene calls are TRBV4-3 and TRBJ2-2; 11 bases fit TRBD2. Germline V gives CDR1 LGHNA, CDR2 YSLEER. The CDR3 is 17 residues long. Trimming took 0 bases from V and 4 from J; bases not matched to a gene: 4. The CDR3 spells CASSQEVTSGSTGELFF. The CDR3 nucleotides are TGCGCCAGCAGCCAAGAAGTAACTAGCGGGAGCACCGGGGAGCTGTTTTTT.

This clonotype was seen more than once but under ten times. This may come from a read error, since a much larger clone is one base off. The chain has TRBV5-1 and TRBJ2-1, with 8 bases fitting TRBD2. There are 16 residues in the CDR3. CDR1 SGHRS and CDR2 YFSETQ come from the germline V gene. In nucleotides, the CDR3 is TGCGCCAACAGCTTGGTAGCGGGAACTGGTTACAATGAGCAGTTCTTC. Amino acids: CANSLVAGTGYNEQFF.

The genes are TRBV20-1 and TRBJ2-5, with TRBD2 matching over 9 bases. Germline CDR1 and CDR2: DFQATT and SNEGSKA (reference sequence). There are 13 residues in the CDR3. The J segment lost 4 bases and the V segment lost 6 bases, leaving 6 bases of the junction unmatched. The CDR3 loop reads CSARALAGETQYF. The CDR3 coding sequence is TGCAGTGCCCGCGCACTAGCGGGAGAGACCCAGTACTTC.

V usage is TRBV3-1 and J usage is TRBJ2-1, with D unresolved. The germline CDR1 and CDR2 sequences are LGHDT and YNNKEL (reference sequence). This CDR3 has 14 amino acids. V dropped 0 bases and J dropped 3 bases, with 6 bases sitting between them. The DNA of the CDR3 is TGTGCCAGCAGCCAAGAGCGGAGCTACAATGAGCAGTTCTTC. As protein: CASSQERSYNEQFF.

The genes are TRBV9 and TRBJ2-7; 12 bases fit TRBD2. The CDR3 is 17 residues long. Losses at the gene ends were 4 bases for V and 3 bases for J; bases not matched to a gene: 11. CDR1 and CDR2 (germline): SGDLS, YYNGEE. CDR3 region: CASSSRVSTSGSYEQYF. The CDR3 nucleotides read TGTGCCAGCAGCTCCCGGGTCTCGACTAGCGGGAGCTACGAGCAGTACTTC.

This clonotype was detected many times. The chain has TRBV20-1 and TRBJ2-7; no clear D gene. Germline CDR1 is DFQATT and CDR2 is SNEGSKA (reference sequence). The CDR3 runs to 10 residues. V was trimmed by 3 bases and J by 5 bases, leaving 5 bases between them. CDR3 nucleotide sequence: TGCAGTGCTAGGTCTAACGAGCAGTACTTC. It translates to CSARSNEQYF.

This clonotype was seen at least ten times. V and J are TRBV12-3 or TRBV12-4 and TRBJ1-4; no firm D call. The V and J ends lost 4 bases and 3 bases respectively, with 12 bases between them. The length of the CDR3 is 15 residues. The CDR3 sequence is CASSWRRNANEKLFF. CDR3 DNA: TGTGCCAGCAGTTGGCGACGGAATGCTAATGAAAAACTGTTTTTT.

On this clonotype: Being one base from a much bigger clone, this may be a read error. The chain carries TRBV12-3 or TRBV12-4 and TRBJ2-5; a weak D match, TRBD2 (6 bases). This CDR3 is 19 amino acids long. The ends were cut back, 1 base at V and 2 bases at J, with 23 bases in the middle. The CDR3 DNA reads TGTGCCAGCAGTTTAGAGCCCGGGAGTGGGAATCGGATACAAGAGACCCAGTACTTC. Translated, it gives CASSLEPGSGNRIQETQYF.

This chain uses TRBV25-1 with TRBJ2-2; 9 positions match TRBD1. Looked up from germline, CDR1 is MGHDK and CDR2 is SYGVNS. The CDR3 loop spans 16 amino acids. V was clipped by 4 bases and J by 6 bases; unmatched bases: 9. CDR3 coding DNA: TGTGCCAGCAGTGTTACTCCGGGACAGGGTGCCGGGGAGCTGTTTTTT. Translation: CASSVTPGQGAGELFF.

This clonotype was recorded many times. The V call is TRBV28, the J call TRBJ2-7; 10 nucleotides agree with TRBD2. The CDR3 has 14 amino acids. Germline CDR1 reads MDHEN; CDR2 reads SYDVKM. The V segment lost 3 bases and the J segment 5 bases; nucleotides outside the gene matches: 4. Written as DNA, the CDR3 is TGTGCCAGCAGTTTCACTAGCGGGATTGACGAGCAGTACTTC. Translation gives CASSFTSGIDEQYF.

This clonotype occurred many times. The chain carries TRBV24-1 and TRBJ2-5; 8 nucleotides line up with TRBD1. V shed 3 bases and J 2 bases; nucleotides not matched to a gene: 16. CDR1 KGHDR and CDR2 SFDVKD come from the germline V gene. This CDR3 is built from 19 residues. Written as DNA, the CDR3 is TGTGCCACCAGTGATGCGGACAGGGAGGCCTACGGGGTACAAGAGACCCAGTACTTC. Translated: CATSDADREAYGVQETQYF.

The rearrangement uses TRBV25-1 and TRBJ1-2, with TRBD1 matching over 7 bases. Germline assignment: CDR1 MGHDK and CDR2 SYGVNS. The CDR3 loop spans 15 amino acids. V lost 5 bases, J lost 3 bases, and 9 bases stayed unmatched. The CDR3 reads CASSNMRGPYYGYTF. In DNA form, the CDR3 reads TGTGCCAGCAGTAATATGAGGGGGCCCTACTATGGCTACACCTTC.

Worth noting for this clonotype: This may arise from a read error, as a much more abundant clone is one base away. The chain carries TRBV2 and TRBJ2-1; either TRBD1 or TRBD2 may fit D (5 bases each). The end of the DNA fits TRBJ2-7 better, so the J call may be wrong. CDR1 SNHLY and CDR2 FYNNEI come from the germline V gene. The CDR3 sequence is 13 residues long. The CDR3 DNA reads TGTGCCAGACGTAGCAGAGGGGCCCTTGAGCAGTACTTC. This encodes CARRSRGALEQYF.

The sample holds many counts of this clonotype. The rearrangement links TRBV2 to TRBJ2-2, with D maybe TRBD2 (6 bases). Germline loops: CDR1 SNHLY, CDR2 FYNNEI. The CDR3 covers 15 residues. V was shortened by 7 bases and J by 5 bases, with 17 bases between the two germline ends. The chain's CDR3 is CASTFTGVRTGELFF. For the CDR3, the DNA is TGTGCCAGCACGTTTACGGGAGTGCGGACCGGGGAGCTGTTTTTT.

This clonotype was recorded a few times. This rearrangement joins TRBV6-2 or TRBV6-3 to TRBJ1-2; D unresolved. Germline lookup yields CDR1 MNHEY and CDR2 SVGEGT. The CDR3 consists of 14 residues. Trimming removed 0 bases at V and 1 base at J, with 6 bases between. The CDR3 sequence is CASSYSNYNYGYTF. The CDR3, as DNA: TGTGCCAGCAGTTACTCGAACTATAACTATGGCTACACCTTC.